This T cell receptor beta chain was observed in a study of beta chain features in type 1 diabetes. Broader study findings: High-TCR-expressing cells could be over-represented by cDNA sequencing.

This clone has only a few counts. Its antigen is not identified. The CDR3 covers 12 residues. The V segment lost 5 bases and the J segment 7 bases; nucleotides outside the gene matches: 5. Germline V gene sequence: CDR1 SEHNR, CDR2 FQNEAQ (reference sequence). Investigators reverse transcribed all isolated RNA, so they sequenced expressed TCRB transcripts. Only in-frame clones appear in the TCRdb table, and some are missing; sequencing was by immunoSEQ multiplex PCR. The repertoire holds hundreds of thousands of clones, roughly a sixth seen once, with approximately 0.099% in the top ten. Using CD45RO/CCR7/CD25/CD127/CD95/CD27, CD4+ naive, central memory, regulatory and stem cell-like memory cells were sorted.

The chain is built from TRBV7-9 and TRBJ2-7; 7 positions agree with TRBD1. The TCR sequence derives from a man between 18 and 35 years old in good health. Sample: naive CD4+ T cells from blood. As DNA, the CDR3 is TGTGCCAGCAGCCATTCGGGACAGGAGCAGTACTTC. Translated, it gives CASSHSGQEQYF.